The 30 T cell receptor beta chains listed next were all sequenced from one sample in a study of beta chain features in type 1 diabetes. Of the isolated RNA, all was reverse transcribed, and so the sequenced material was expressed TCRB transcripts. Produced via immunoSEQ multiplex PCR; TCRdb's table is partial and in-frame only. The profile covers about 320,000 clones, with 13% to 15% appearing a single time and 6.7% taken by the ten largest. Sequencing was carried out using central memory CD4+ T cells from blood. These receptors originate from a man aged 30 to 45 in good health.

This clone was observed a few times. J is TRBJ2-7 and V is TRBV7-2; either TRBD1 or TRBD2 may supply D (6 bases each). The germline gives CDR1 SGHTA, CDR2 FQGNSA. V lost 2 bases to trimming and J lost 2 bases, with 13 bases between them. The CDR3 sequence is 15 residues long. In DNA, the CDR3 is TGTGCCAGCAGCTTATTGGGGGGCCTGGCCTACGAGCAGTACTTC. This sequence encodes CASSLLGGLAYEQYF.

In its sample, this clone was seen many times. For the CDR3, the DNA is TGTGCCAGCAGCGTCAGGACAGGGGAGCGGGAGACCCAGTACTTC. Its translation is CASSVRTGERETQYF. V gene TRBV7-9 combines with J gene TRBJ2-5; 9 bases agree with TRBD1. V shed 5 bases and J 5 bases; nucleotides not matched to a gene: 9. Germline assignment: CDR1 SEHNR and CDR2 FQNEAQ (reference sequence). The CDR3 sequence is 15 residues long.

The gene calls are TRBV19 and TRBJ2-1; 15 nucleotides line up with TRBD2. Germline CDR1 is LNHDA and CDR2 is SQIVND (reference sequence). J lost 0 bases, V lost 4 bases, and 13 bases had no gene match. CDR3 length equals 21 residues. The CDR3: CASSRRTGTSGGFGSYNEQFF. CDR3 sequence (DNA): TGTGCCAGTAGTAGGCGGACCGGGACTAGCGGGGGGTTTGGCTCCTACAATGAGCAGTTCTTC.

This chain uses TRBV5-4 with TRBJ2-1; TRBD2 matches 9 bases. J gave up 8 bases and V 1 base, and 4 bases lay outside the gene matches. This CDR3 comprises 14 residues. Germline V gene sequence: CDR1 SGHNT, CDR2 YYREEE (reference sequence). CDR3 protein: CASSLRASGDEQFF. CDR3 bases: TGTGCCAGCAGCTTGAGGGCTAGCGGGGATGAGCAGTTCTTC.

The chain joins TRBV7-2 to TRBJ2-5, with 8 bases lining up with TRBD1. CDR1 SGHTA and CDR2 FQGNSA come from the germline V gene. V was pared by 5 bases and J by 2 bases, with 7 bases of the junction left unmatched. CDR3 length: 15 amino acids. CDR3 sequence: CASSPGGAGQETQYF. CDR3 sequence (DNA): TGTGCCAGCAGCCCAGGGGGCGCGGGGCAAGAGACCCAGTACTTC.

This clone was detected only a few times. The chain recombines TRBV4-2 with TRBJ1-4, with D unclear. CDR1 is LGHNA and CDR2 is YNFKEQ in the germline V gene. The CDR3 sequence is 15 residues long. Trimming cost V 1 base and J 3 bases, with 9 bases left between them. The CDR3 DNA is TGTGCCAGCAGCCAAGCACGGGCCTCTAATGAAAAACTGTTTTTT. This gives the protein CASSQARASNEKLFF.

The V and J genes are TRBV19 and TRBJ1-1; tentative D call: TRBD1 (5 bases). Per the germline V gene, CDR1 is LNHDA and CDR2 is SQIVND (reference sequence). V shed 6 bases and J shed 6 bases, with 14 bases lying between them. This CDR3 comprises 13 residues. CDR3 amino acids: CASSHDMGPEAFF. CDR3 DNA sequence: TGTGCCAGTAGCCACGACATGGGACCTGAAGCTTTCTTT.

The J gene is TRBJ1-2, the V gene TRBV15; D might be TRBD1 (5 bases). In germline, CDR1 is LNHNV, CDR2 YYDKDF (reference sequence). V dropped 2 bases and J dropped 8 bases, with 18 bases sitting between them. The CDR3 consists of 15 residues. The CDR3 nucleotides are TGTGCCACCAGCAGAACAATGGGACCGCGTCCGGGCTACACCTTC. This gives the protein CATSRTMGPRPGYTF.

This clone was recorded a few times. This sequence may be a read error, since a much larger clone differs from it by one base. Different DNA sequences within this sample yield the same CDR3. V is TRBV13 and J is TRBJ2-5; D is undetermined. Germline lookup yields CDR1 PRHDT and CDR2 FYEKMQ (reference sequence). V gave up 3 bases and J gave up 5 bases, with 4 bases separating them. This CDR3 comprises 11 residues. The DNA of the CDR3 is TGTGCCAGCAGCTTCGGGGAGACCCAGTACTTC. This codes for CASSFGETQYF.

In this sample, this clone turned up a few times. This rearrangement joins TRBV29-1 to TRBJ1-1, with TRBD1 matching 9 bases. The J segment lost 5 bases and the V segment lost 6 bases, leaving 16 bases of the junction unmatched. CDR3 length: 16 residues. From germline, CDR1 is SQVTM and CDR2 ANQGSEA. DNA for the CDR3: TGCAGCGTCGCTAATCTACAGGGGGCTAGGGGAACTGAAGCTTTCTTT. Its translation: CSVANLQGARGTEAFF. The full variable domain, with the rest looked up from reference TRBV29-1 and TRBJ1-1, is SAVISQKPSRDICQRGTSLTIQCQVDSQVTMMFWYRQQPGQSLTLIATANQGSEATYESGFVIDKFPISRPNLTFSTLTVSNMSPEDSSIYLCSVANLQGARGTEAFFGQGTRLTVV.

The chain combines TRBV21-1 with TRBJ2-5. TRBV21-1 is classified as a pseudogene. This CDR3 contains 16 residues. The CDR3 spells CASSKVGTGHQETQYF. Here the CDR3 DNA reads TGTGCCAGCAGCAAAGTCGGGACGGGCCACCAAGAGACCCAGTACTTC.

This clone was recorded a few times. The rearrangement links TRBV5-5 to TRBJ2-1, with a tentative D call TRBD1 (5 bases). In germline, CDR1 is SGHKS, CDR2 YYEKEE (reference sequence). V lost 4 bases and J 4 bases, leaving 15 bases between the germline ends. The CDR3 loop spans 15 amino acids. The CDR3 DNA reads as TGTGCCAGCAGCCTGGGGCGGCAAGATTACAATGAGCAGTTCTTC. Protein product: CASSLGRQDYNEQFF.

This clone was detected only a few times. V usage is TRBV19 and J usage is TRBJ2-1; D is ambiguous. The CDR3 sequence is 16 residues long. Germline V gene data show CDR1 as LNHDA and CDR2 as SQIVND (reference sequence). The V end lost 3 bases, the J end lost 2 bases, and 14 bases lay between the germline ends. The CDR3 DNA sequence: TGTGCCAGTAGTATTCGGGCAGATCCTCCCTACAATGAGCAGTTCTTC. Translated, it gives CASSIRADPPYNEQFF.

This clone was observed a few times. V gene TRBV5-1 combines with J gene TRBJ1-1, with 11 bases that match TRBD1. This CDR3 has 15 residues. Germline V gene data show CDR1 as SGHRS and CDR2 as YFSETQ. The V segment lost 0 bases and the J segment 5 bases; nucleotides outside the gene matches: 3. CDR3 amino acids: CASSLGTGGKTEAFF. The CDR3 bases are TGCGCCAGCAGCTTGGGGACAGGGGGCAAGACTGAAGCTTTCTTT.

The genes are TRBV6-5 and TRBJ1-1, with TRBD1 as a possible D gene (5 bases). Germline values: CDR1 MNHEY, CDR2 SVGAGI. This CDR3 spans 13 amino acids. V was pared by 6 bases and J by 3 bases, with 11 bases between. CDR3 DNA: TGTGCCAGCAGCCGCAGGGTTCACACTGAAGCTTTCTTT. Translating it yields CASSRRVHTEAFF.

This clone occurred a few times. The V gene is TRBV6-5, the J gene TRBJ1-3; D unresolved. Looked up from germline, CDR1 is MNHEY and CDR2 is SVGAGI. The CDR3 is 14 residues long. Trimming removed 5 bases from V and 0 bases from J, with 8 bases in between. CDR3 nucleotide sequence: TGTGCCAGCAGTCTTAGGGTCTCTGGAAACACCATATATTTT. Its translation is CASSLRVSGNTIYF.

The V and J genes are TRBV7-3 and TRBJ2-1; no reliable D call. The V gene lost 5 bases and the J gene lost 10 bases, with 15 bases spanning the gap. Per the germline V gene, CDR1 is SGHTA and CDR2 is FQGTGA. The CDR3 contains 13 residues. The CDR3 DNA reads as TGTGCCAGCAGCCCCAGTCGGTCTAACGAGCAGTTCTTC. Translation: CASSPSRSNEQFF.

This chain uses TRBV14 with TRBJ2-7; TRBD1 aligns across 12 bases. CDR3 length: 15 residues. CDR1 SGHDN and CDR2 FVKESK come from the germline V gene. With 9 bases clipped from V and 6 bases from J, the junction kept 12 bases outside the gene matches. CDR3 residues: CASRTGQGAYGEQYF. The CDR3 nucleotides are TGTGCCAGTAGGACGGGACAGGGGGCTTATGGCGAGCAGTACTTC.

In DNA form, the CDR3 reads TGTGCCAGCAGTTCCGGGACTAGAATAAACTACAATGAGCAGTTCTTC. As protein: CASSSGTRINYNEQFF. The genes are TRBV21-1 and TRBJ2-1; the table's D gene call, TRBD2, was not cross checked with the DNA. TRBV21-1 is described as a pseudogene. This CDR3 contains 16 residues.

V is TRBV6-5 and J is TRBJ2-1; 8 bases align to TRBD2. Per germline, CDR1 MNHEY and CDR2 SVGAGI. The V and J ends lost 5 bases and 9 bases, in that order; junction bases with no gene match: 9. This CDR3 is 14 amino acids long. The CDR3 is CASSPQRGKTEQFF. In DNA form, the CDR3 reads TGTGCCAGCAGTCCACAGCGGGGGAAGACTGAGCAGTTCTTC.

This chain connects TRBV13 to TRBJ1-4; TRBD1 might be the D (6 bases). The V gene's germline CDR1 is PRHDT and CDR2 FYEKMQ (reference sequence). V shed 1 base and J shed 8 bases, with 8 bases lying between them. The CDR3 spans 13 residues. CDR3 nucleotides: TGTGCCAGCAGCTTAGCCGACAGGGAAAAACTGTTTTTT. This gives the protein CASSLADREKLFF.

The CDR3 region is CASSEFSGRGTGELFF. The CDR3 DNA reads TGTGCCAGCAGTGAATTTAGCGGCAGGGGAACCGGGGAGCTGTTTTTT. The chain joins TRBV25-1 to TRBJ2-2, with D tentatively TRBD1 or TRBD2 (6 bases each). Per germline, CDR1 MGHDK and CDR2 SYGVNS. This CDR3 region has 16 residues. The germline V and J ends were trimmed by 1 base and 5 bases, with 14 bases remaining between them.

This chain connects TRBV7-2 to TRBJ2-7; no clear D gene. This CDR3 comprises 14 residues. The germline V gene has CDR1 SGHTA and CDR2 FQGNSA. V lost 5 bases, J lost 7 bases, and 18 bases lay in between. CDR3 protein: CASSTSGSDGEQYF. CDR3 nucleotide sequence: TGTGCCAGCAGCACCAGTGGGTCCGACGGGGAGCAGTACTTC.

This clone was picked up a small number of times. The genes are TRBV2 and TRBJ2-3, with D possibly being TRBD1 or TRBD2 (5 bases each). The CDR3 runs 15 residues. Germline V gene lookup returns CDR1 SNHLY and CDR2 FYNNEI. The V gene lost 5 bases and the J gene lost 0 bases, with 12 bases spanning the gap. The CDR3 DNA sequence: TGTGCCAGCAGTATTTCCGGGGCAAGCACAGATACGCAGTATTTT. Its protein product is CASSISGASTDTQYF.

This clone was counted at least ten times. This chain uses TRBV7-2 with TRBJ1-1; TRBD1 agrees at 8 bases. V lost 5 bases to trimming and J lost 4 bases; unmatched junction nucleotides: 9. The CDR3 has 15 amino acids. Per the germline V gene, CDR1 is SGHTA and CDR2 is FQGNSA. DNA for the CDR3: TGTGCCAGCAGCCCCACAGGGGGTTGGGGCACTGAAGCTTTCTTT. Protein product: CASSPTGGWGTEAFF.

In this sample, this clone turned up a few times. This chain uses TRBV7-8 with TRBJ2-7; D is undetermined. The CDR3 extends over 12 amino acids. V was pared by 4 bases and J by 6 bases, with 10 bases between. Per the germline V gene, CDR1 is SGHVS and CDR2 is FQNEAQ. CDR3 residues: CASSSSNSEQYF. Written as DNA, the CDR3 is TGTGCCAGCAGCTCCTCCAACTCCGAGCAGTACTTC.

This chain uses TRBV2 with TRBJ2-5; possible D gene TRBD2, 6 bases. Germline values: CDR1 SNHLY, CDR2 FYNNEI. Trimming removed 5 bases from V and 12 bases from J, with 22 bases in between. This CDR3 region has 14 residues. CDR3 nucleotides: TGTGCCAGCAGTTTATACCGGGACTTAACTGGGGAGTACTTC. Its translation: CASSLYRDLTGEYF.

The V gene is TRBV7-6, the J gene TRBJ2-7; weak D call: TRBD1 (6 bases). Trimming stripped 7 bases from V and 4 bases from J, with 17 bases between. This CDR3 is built from 14 residues. Germline V gene lookup returns CDR1 SGHVS and CDR2 FNYEAQ. CDR3 DNA sequence: TGTGCCAGCAACAAACGTGACAGGAGTTACGAGCAGTACTTC. This codes for CASNKRDRSYEQYF.

V and J are TRBV4-3 and TRBJ2-6, with D possibly matching TRBD1 (5 bases). The CDR3 loop spans 17 amino acids. V was clipped by 0 bases and J by 3 bases, with 12 bases between them. Germline V gene data show CDR1 as LGHNA and CDR2 as YSLEER. The CDR3 sequence is CASSQDPRAYGANVLTF. The CDR3 region has the DNA TGCGCCAGCAGCCAAGATCCCAGGGCTTATGGGGCCAACGTCCTGACTTTC.

Details on this clone: Other DNA sequences within the sample encode an identical CDR3. This rearrangement joins TRBV29-1 to TRBJ2-3; no clear D. The ends were cut back, 6 bases at V and 3 bases at J, with 10 bases in the middle. This CDR3 is built from 12 residues. CDR1 is SQVTM, CDR2 ANQGSEA, per germline. The DNA of the CDR3 is TGCAGCGTCCTGGACGGTACAGATACGCAGTATTTT. This gives the protein CSVLDGTDTQYF.